Reported below is one T cell receptor (beta chain). This entry is derived from a study of blood T cell repertoires in COVID-19. Background on the study: Whether acute or convalescent, the COVID-19 samples came from the United States, Italy and Spain. The analysed material was cDNA or gDNA that came from T cells, B-cell-depleted T cells, or PBMCs.

Germline V CDR1 and CDR2: SGHTA, FQGNSA. The CDR3 runs to 14 residues. Trimming cost V 5 bases and J 3 bases, with 13 bases left between them. In the original analysis: The authors estimated nucleated cell counts from reference gene primer amplification. Sequencing was performed with immunoSEQ multiplex PCR; in TCRdb, only in-frame clones are kept and a portion is missing. V and J calls and clone size are as listed in that table; D and trimming were resolved from the DNA. The repertoire has under 250,000 clones, more than 70% of them found once; the top ten carry 2.5% to 3.5%. The chain recombines TRBV7-2 with TRBJ1-1, with D tentatively TRBD1 (5 bases). The TCR sequence derives from a man aged 45 to 65 with active or convalescent COVID-19. The sample was peripheral blood. CDR3 nucleotides: TGTGCCAGCAGCCCGAGGACGGGGGACACTGAAGCTTTCTTT. Its translation: CASSPRTGDTEAFF.